This T cell receptor beta chain appears in the sequencing data of a study of cytomegalovirus exposure and HLA in healthy donors. General observations from the study: Cytomegalovirus status was reportedly diagnosed by the classifier with high sensitivity and specificity. Later, an analysis found that TCR clusters from the first cohort tended to co-occur in the 120 or so validation repertoires. As confirmed in vitro, three CMV-associated chains were specific for CMV antigens.

Concerning this clone: Its specificity is not known.

CDR1 SGHAT and CDR2 FQNNGV come from the germline V gene. V was pared by 5 bases and J by 7 bases, with 4 bases of the junction left unmatched. The CDR3 spans 14 residues. The repertoire was sequenced with immunoSEQ multiplex PCR; TCRdb's copy has only in-frame clones and lacks some. Here the sample spans around 160,000 clones, around four fifths being singletons. The chain is built from TRBV11-2 and TRBJ2-1, with 11 bases matching TRBD2. This sequence was found in a man aged 25 to 40 in good health and CMV-seropositive. Specimen: PBMCs. This CDR3 reads CASSDSGGGNEQFF. In DNA, the CDR3 is TGTGCCAGCAGCGATAGCGGGGGGGGGAATGAGCAGTTCTTC.